The 21 T cell receptor beta chains listed next were all sequenced from one sample in a study of blood T cell repertoires in COVID-19. The assay was immunoSEQ multiplex PCR, and TCRdb's table has in-frame clones only and misses some. The repertoire holds 200,000 to 250,000 clones, 85% to 90% seen once, with 2% to 2.5% in the top ten. The sequencing sample was made of peripheral blood. These receptors were collected from a woman in her forties or fifties with acute or convalescent COVID-19.

The chain is built from TRBV5-1 and TRBJ1-5, with D uncertain. From germline, CDR1 is SGHRS and CDR2 YFSETQ. The CDR3 contains 15 residues. The V gene lost 1 base and the J gene lost 2 bases, with 10 bases spanning the gap. The CDR3 is CASSLTGEGNQPQHF. The CDR3 bases are TGCGCCAGCAGCTTGACCGGGGAGGGCAATCAGCCCCAGCATTTT.

V gene TRBV11-3 combines with J gene TRBJ2-1; D is ambiguous. Germline CDR1 reads SGHNT; CDR2 reads YENEEA. Trimming removed 5 bases from V and 6 bases from J, with 14 bases in between. The length of the CDR3 is 14 residues. Written as DNA, the CDR3 is TGTGCCAGCAGCCCTAGGAGTTTTGGCAATGAGCAGTTCTTC. It translates to CASSPRSFGNEQFF.

V usage is TRBV6-2 or TRBV6-3 and J usage is TRBJ2-3, with D perhaps TRBD1 (5 bases). Germline V gene data show CDR1 as MNHEY and CDR2 as SVGEGT. The CDR3 has 15 residues. Trimming shortened V by 2 bases and J by 1 base, and 10 bases separated the two germline ends. The CDR3 region has the DNA TGTGCCAGCAGTTACCGAGACAGACGCACAGATACGCAGTATTTT. This translates into CASSYRDRRTDTQYF.

This chain connects TRBV29-1 to TRBJ1-1; the match to TRBD1 covers 7 bases. Trimming removed 3 bases from V and 10 bases from J; junction bases left unmatched: 8. Germline CDR1 reads SQVTM; CDR2 reads ANQGSEA. The CDR3 totals 12 residues. CDR3 in amino acids: CSVETTGYRAFF. DNA for the CDR3: TGCAGCGTTGAGACGACAGGGTACAGAGCTTTCTTT.

The rearrangement joins TRBV30 to TRBJ1-2; unclear D gene. The germline gives CDR1 GTSNPN, CDR2 SVGIG (reference sequence). V lost 0 bases, J lost 5 bases, and 16 bases lay in between. This CDR3 has 15 residues. CDR3 in DNA: TGTGCCTGGAGTGTAGGCCCCCGGGGTCAATATGGCTACACCTTC. Translated: CAWSVGPRGQYGYTF.

This sequence joins TRBV3-1 (or the pseudogene TRBV3-2) and TRBJ1-6; possible D gene TRBD1, 5 bases. Germline V gene sequence: CDR1 LGHDT, CDR2 YNNKEL (reference sequence). The CDR3 totals 13 residues. V lost 1 base and J lost 13, with 11 bases in between. The CDR3 loop reads CASSQGRGSPLHF. The CDR3 DNA follows: TGTGCCAGCAGCCAAGGAAGGGGATCCCCCCTCCACTTT.

The CDR3, as DNA: TGTGCCAGCAGCGCCCTGACAGGGGAGCCCTACAATGAGCAGTTCTTC. Translated, it gives CASSALTGEPYNEQFF. The genes are TRBV9 and TRBJ2-1; the match to TRBD1 covers 8 bases. Germline V CDR1 and CDR2: SGDLS, YYNGEE. The CDR3 length is 16 residues. Losses at the gene ends were 3 bases for V and 2 bases for J; bases not matched to a gene: 7. The full variable domain, with the rest looked up from reference TRBV9 and TRBJ2-1, is DSGVTQTPKHLITATGQRVTLRCSPRSGDLSVYWYQQSLDQGLQFLIQYYNGEERAKGNILERFSAQQFPDLHSELNLSSLELGDSALYFCASSALTGEPYNEQFFGPGTRLTVL.

The chain carries TRBV7-2 and TRBJ2-2; 12 bases are a match to TRBD2. Germline CDR1 and CDR2: SGHTA and FQGNSA. The CDR3 extends over 17 amino acids. J was trimmed by 0 bases and V by 5 bases; bases with no gene match: 4. The CDR3 DNA reads TGTGCCAGCAGCACAGGACTAGCGGGGCCGAACACCGGGGAGCTGTTTTTT. Translated, it gives CASSTGLAGPNTGELFF.

This clone was seen more than once but under ten times. V usage is TRBV5-5 and J usage is TRBJ1-2; tentatively, D is TRBD1 (5 bases). Germline V lookup: CDR1 SGHKS, CDR2 YYEKEE (reference sequence). CDR3 length: 11 amino acids. Trimming stripped 9 bases from V and 5 bases from J, with 11 bases between. The CDR3 bases are TGTGCCATTGACCAGGGATATGGCTACACCTTC. Residues: CAIDQGYGYTF.

The J gene is TRBJ1-1, the V gene TRBV7-3; TRBD1 matches at 11 bases. After removal of 9 bases from V and 4 bases from J, the junction contained 10 bases not matched to a gene. There are 15 residues in the CDR3. Germline assignment: CDR1 SGHTA and CDR2 FQGTGA. The DNA for the CDR3 is TGTGCCAGTGCCGGACAGGGGGCGGATGTCACTGAAGCTTTCTTT. It specifies CASAGQGADVTEAFF.

The rearrangement uses TRBV7-9 and TRBJ1-1; tentatively, D is TRBD1 (5 bases). Between the trimmed V and J ends, which lost 5 bases and 1 base, there was a span of 11 bases. CDR1 is SEHNR and CDR2 is FQNEAQ in the germline V gene (reference sequence). This CDR3 contains 14 residues. CDR3 loop: CASSEQGRNTEAFF. As DNA, the CDR3 is TGTGCCAGCAGCGAGCAGGGCCGGAACACTGAAGCTTTCTTT.

This rearrangement joins TRBV10-3 to TRBJ1-2; possible D gene TRBD1, 5 bases. The CDR3 length is 13 residues. V lost 5 bases and J 1 base, leaving 8 bases between the germline ends. CDR1 and CDR2 from the germline V gene are ENHRY and SYGVKD. CDR3 loop: CAISTGLNYGYTF. The CDR3 DNA reads TGTGCCATCAGTACAGGTCTTAACTATGGCTACACCTTC.

The chain is built from TRBV9 and TRBJ2-3, with 10 bases matching TRBD1. Per germline, CDR1 SGDLS and CDR2 YYNGEE. The CDR3 has 15 amino acids. V trimming: 0 bases; J trimming: 5 bases; junction bases outside the gene matches: 3. CDR3: CASSVEGTGVDTQYF. CDR3 DNA sequence: TGTGCCAGCAGCGTAGAAGGGACAGGGGTAGATACGCAGTATTTT. Supplemented by reference TRBV9 and TRBJ2-3, the full variable domain reads DSGVTQTPKHLITATGQRVTLRCSPRSGDLSVYWYQQSLDQGLQFLIQYYNGEERAKGNILERFSAQQFPDLHSELNLSSLELGDSALYFCASSVEGTGVDTQYFGPGTRLTVL.

The J gene is TRBJ2-7, the V gene TRBV5-1, with D possibly being TRBD2 (5 bases). There are 14 residues in the CDR3. V was pared by 3 bases and J by 1 base, with 11 bases between. CDR1 and CDR2 from the germline V gene are SGHRS and YFSETQ. The CDR3, as DNA: TGCGCCAGCAGCTCCGGACCGGGATCCTACGAGCAGTACTTC. Its protein product is CASSSGPGSYEQYF.

The rearrangement joins TRBV2 to TRBJ2-7, with a possible D match to TRBD1 (6 bases). Germline loops: CDR1 SNHLY, CDR2 FYNNEI. The ends were cut back, 6 bases at V and 3 bases at J, with 15 bases in the middle. The CDR3 spans 14 residues. The CDR3 loop is CASRNDGQIYEQYF. The CDR3 DNA follows: TGTGCCAGCAGGAACGACGGACAGATCTACGAGCAGTACTTC.

The chain joins TRBV5-1 to TRBJ1-1, with 7 positions matching TRBD1. The ends lost 1 base at V and 4 bases at J; junction bases unmatched: 4. This CDR3 region has 14 residues. Per germline, CDR1 SGHRS and CDR2 YFSETQ. CDR3 DNA: TGCGCCAGCAGCTTGTCAGGGGGAGGCACTGAAGCTTTCTTT. It codes for CASSLSGGGTEAFF.

V and J are TRBV7-9 and TRBJ2-5, with D perhaps TRBD1 (6 bases). Germline CDR1 is SEHNR and CDR2 is FQNEAQ (reference sequence). Trimming took off 5 bases at V and 5 bases at J, with 15 bases between the two ends. CDR3 length: 14 amino acids. CDR3 bases: TGTGCCAGCAGCCCTAACGCAGGGGTTGAGACCCAGTACTTC. This sequence encodes CASSPNAGVETQYF.

With regard to this clone: This CDR3 is also generated by other DNA sequences in the sample. The rearrangement uses TRBV9 and TRBJ2-5; 8 bases align to TRBD2. The CDR3 is made up of 14 amino acids. Germline V gene data show CDR1 as SGDLS and CDR2 as YYNGEE. Germline trimming cut 0 bases from V and 4 bases from J; bases unmatched to any gene: 2. The DNA of the CDR3 is TGTGCCAGCAGCGTAGGGCTAGCGGGAGAGACCCAGTACTTC. Amino acids: CASSVGLAGETQYF.

The V and J genes are TRBV6-1 and TRBJ1-5, with TRBD1 identical over 9 bases. This CDR3 region has 14 residues. Unmatched junction bases numbered 7, after V lost 4 bases and J lost 9 bases. CDR1 and CDR2 from the germline V gene are MNHNS and SASEGT. For the CDR3, the DNA is TGTGCCAGCAGTGTTGGACAGGGGAATGTGCCCCAGCATTTT. Translating gives CASSVGQGNVPQHF.

The chain couples TRBV29-1 to TRBJ1-1; D is ambiguous. V was trimmed by 8 bases and J by 0 bases, leaving 10 bases between them. CDR1 and CDR2 (germline): SQVTM, ANQGSEA. This CDR3 has 12 amino acids. The chain's CDR3 is CSPVRMNTEAFF. CDR3 nucleotides: TGCAGCCCCGTCAGGATGAACACTGAAGCTTTCTTT.

The chain uses TRBV10-3 and TRBJ1-3; D is unresolved. Trimming cost V 3 bases and J 0 bases, with 12 bases left between them. The CDR3 length is 16 residues. The germline V gene encodes CDR1 ENHRY and CDR2 SYGVKD. Written as DNA, the CDR3 is TGTGCCATCAGTGACTACGTGTCGGGCTCTGGAAACACCATATATTTT. This encodes CAISDYVSGSGNTIYF.